The T cell receptor (beta chain) under discussion was sequenced for a study of siplizumab effects on memory and regulatory T cells. The study assayed approximately 100,000 TCR templates per sample. Assay used: immunoSEQ multiplex PCR; TCRdb lists only in-frame clones, some missing. The data contain 100,000 or so clones, approximately 94% of them singletons. Study-wide points: Naive-or-memory phenotypes were unassignable for roughly 80-95% of proliferating CD4+ or CD8+ clones. The apparent diversity of naive T cells exceeded that of memory cells, and naive T cells seemed to make a major contribution to the alloresponse. Among mappable alloreactive CD4+ clones, the Treg-derived fraction averaged around 66% with siplizumab versus roughly 27% in controls.

The CDR3 is 14 amino acids. Trimming removed 0 bases from V and 4 bases from J, with 10 bases in between. About this clone: Its target is not known.

The receptor comes from a human donor in good health. The material sequenced was CD4+ T cells sorted from blood. The rearrangement uses TRBV5-3 and TRBJ1-2, with D possibly TRBD1 on 5 matching bases. TRBV5-3 is known as an ORF, though its function is uncertain. CDR3 in amino acids: CARSLVRGRYGYTF. The CDR3 nucleotides are TGTGCCAGAAGCTTGGTGAGGGGACGCTATGGCTACACCTTC.